This TCR beta chain was sequenced during a study of CD8 T cells in ankylosing spondylitis. Study findings and constraints: Earlier reports found some motif variants in synovial fluid and blood in reactive arthritis.

TCRdb re-derived calls from the 5' RACE reads in MiXCR, one entry per CDR3 protein. The table has 100,000 to 150,000 distinct CDR3 sequences, about an eighth seen once. This clonotype occurred many times. Its antigen remains unidentified. The specimen sequenced was blood, either unsorted or a sorted T cell fraction (not recorded which). The source is a female donor with ankylosing spondylitis or in good health (not recorded which).

The CDR3 region has the DNA TGTGCCAGCAGTTTGGCGAAGGGCTTTGACACTGAAGCTTTCTTT. Its translation: CASSLAKGFDTEAFF. The V call is TRBV12-3 or TRBV12-4, the J call TRBJ1-1; D unresolved. Deletions cut 3 bases from V and 3 bases from J, with 14 bases between. The CDR3 spans 15 residues.